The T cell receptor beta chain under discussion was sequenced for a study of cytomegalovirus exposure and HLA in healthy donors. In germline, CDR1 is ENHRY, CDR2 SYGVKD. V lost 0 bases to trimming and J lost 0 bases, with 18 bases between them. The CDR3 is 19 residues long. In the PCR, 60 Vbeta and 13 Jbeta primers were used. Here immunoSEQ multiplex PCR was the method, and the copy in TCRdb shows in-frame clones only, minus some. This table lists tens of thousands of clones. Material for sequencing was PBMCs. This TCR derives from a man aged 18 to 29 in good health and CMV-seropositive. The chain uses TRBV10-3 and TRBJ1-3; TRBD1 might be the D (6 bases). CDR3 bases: TGTGCCATCAGTGAGTCAATGCTAAGGACAGTCCCCTCTGGAAACACCATATATTTT. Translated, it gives CAISESMLRTVPSGNTIYF.